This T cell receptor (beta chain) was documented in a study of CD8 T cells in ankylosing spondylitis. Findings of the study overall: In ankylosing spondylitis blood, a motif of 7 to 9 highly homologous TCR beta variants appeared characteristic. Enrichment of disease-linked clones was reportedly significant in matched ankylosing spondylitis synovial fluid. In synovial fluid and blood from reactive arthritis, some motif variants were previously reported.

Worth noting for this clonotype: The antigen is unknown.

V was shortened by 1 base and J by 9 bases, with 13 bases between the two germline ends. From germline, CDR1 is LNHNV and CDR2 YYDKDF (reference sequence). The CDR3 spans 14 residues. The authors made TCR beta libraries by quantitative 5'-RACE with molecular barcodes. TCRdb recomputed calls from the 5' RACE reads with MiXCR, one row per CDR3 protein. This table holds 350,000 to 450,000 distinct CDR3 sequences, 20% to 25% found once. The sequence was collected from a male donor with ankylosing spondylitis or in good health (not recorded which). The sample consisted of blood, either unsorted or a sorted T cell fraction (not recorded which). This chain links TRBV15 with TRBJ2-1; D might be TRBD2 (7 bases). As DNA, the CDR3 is TGTGCCACCAGCAGAGCCGGGGGGCAGGGTGAGCAGTTCTTC. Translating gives CATSRAGGQGEQFF.